The 24 T cell receptor beta chains below all came from one sample that was sequenced in a study of blood T cell repertoires in COVID-19. TCRdb's table, derived via immunoSEQ multiplex PCR, lists solely in-frame clones and lacks some. The top ten hold about 2% of the sample, which has 98,000 or so clones, less than 75% seen once. Sequenced input: peripheral blood. All receptors derive from a woman aged 40 to 50 with acute or convalescent COVID-19.

This clone was found many times. The chain links TRBV12-3 or TRBV12-4 to TRBJ1-2; no firm D call. V lost 7 bases and J lost 0, with 9 bases in between. This CDR3 is 13 amino acids long. CDR3 nucleotide sequence: TGTGCCAGCACTTTCCCCTCTAACTATGGCTACACCTTC. As protein: CASTFPSNYGYTF.

Only one count was recorded for this clone. The rearrangement joins TRBV27 to TRBJ2-7; TRBD2 might be the D (6 bases). Germline loops: CDR1 MNHEY, CDR2 SMNVEV (reference sequence). Trimming took 2 bases from V and 8 from J, leaving 10 bases between them. The CDR3 runs to 12 residues. CDR3 region: CASSLGGLKQYF. The CDR3 region has the DNA TGTGCCAGCAGTTTAGGGGGACTGAAGCAGTACTTC.

The CDR3 spells CASSGGGGASYNSPLHF. The DNA for the CDR3 is TGTGCCAGCAGCGGTGGTGGTGGGGCTTCCTATAATTCACCCCTCCACTTT. The chain recombines TRBV28 with TRBJ1-6, with D possibly being TRBD1 (5 bases). The CDR3 is made up of 17 amino acids. The germline V and J ends were trimmed by 6 bases and 1 base, with 16 bases remaining between them. Germline CDR1 is MDHEN and CDR2 is SYDVKM.

This clone was recorded a few times. The rearrangement links TRBV5-1 to TRBJ1-1; 8 nucleotides agree with TRBD1. V shed 3 bases and J 2 bases; nucleotides not matched to a gene: 3. The CDR3 spans 14 residues. The germline CDR1 and CDR2 sequences are SGHRS and YFSETQ. CDR3 sequence (DNA): TGCGCCAGCAGCTCACAGGGGGTCAACACTGAAGCTTTCTTT. This gives the protein CASSSQGVNTEAFF.

This clone was found a few times. This chain uses TRBV4-3 with TRBJ2-7, with TRBD2 as a possible D gene (6 bases). Germline V gives CDR1 LGHNA, CDR2 YSLEER. Trimming took 4 bases from V and 0 from J, leaving 22 bases between them. This CDR3 contains 18 residues. The DNA for the CDR3 is TGCGCCAGCAGCCCCCACGCGGCAACGGGGGTCTTCTCCTACGAGCAGTACTTC. Protein product: CASSPHAATGVFSYEQYF.

The rearrangement links TRBV2 to TRBJ2-3; 7 nucleotides align to TRBD1. Germline V gene sequence: CDR1 SNHLY, CDR2 FYNNEI. The junction had 3 bases not matched to a gene; V was cut back by 4 bases and J by 2 bases. The CDR3 extends over 14 amino acids. CDR3 sequence reads: CASSADRDTDTQYF. The CDR3 region has the DNA TGTGCCAGCAGTGCAGACAGGGACACAGATACGCAGTATTTT.

This clone appeared many times. The chain recombines TRBV28 with TRBJ1-4; maybe TRBD1 (6 bases). Germline CDR1 and CDR2: MDHEN and SYDVKM. The CDR3 runs 15 residues. V was pared by 4 bases and J by 4 bases, with 13 bases between. The CDR3 region is CASSYFQGINEKLFF. The CDR3, as DNA: TGTGCCAGCAGTTACTTCCAGGGGATTAATGAAAAACTGTTTTTT.

The V and J genes are TRBV5-1 and TRBJ2-1; a possible D gene is TRBD2 (5 bases). Germline V gene sequence: CDR1 SGHRS, CDR2 YFSETQ. The ends were cut back, 2 bases at V and 9 bases at J, with 21 bases in the middle. The CDR3 has 16 amino acids. CDR3 amino acids: CASSFPGNNVAGEQFF. The CDR3 nucleotides are TGCGCCAGCAGCTTTCCGGGGAACAATGTTGCTGGTGAGCAGTTCTTC. The variable domain in full, completed from reference TRBV5-1 and TRBJ2-1, reads KAGVTQTPRYLIKTRGQQVTLSCSPISGHRSVSWYQQTPGQGLQFLFEYFSETQRNKGNFPGRFSGRQFSNSRSEMNVSTLELGDSALYLCASSFPGNNVAGEQFFGPGTRLTVL.

This clone was recorded once. The chain links TRBV5-4 to TRBJ1-1; 8 positions match TRBD1. Per germline, CDR1 SGHNT and CDR2 YYREEE (reference sequence). CDR3 length: 17 residues. Trimming took 2 bases from V and 0 from J; bases not matched to a gene: 9. This chain's CDR3 is CASSFPGLGQVNTEAFF. The CDR3 bases are TGTGCCAGCAGCTTCCCGGGCCTGGGACAGGTGAACACTGAAGCTTTCTTT.

This chain connects TRBV19 to TRBJ2-3, with 13 bases that match TRBD2. The germline V gene encodes CDR1 LNHDA and CDR2 SQIVND (reference sequence). This CDR3 spans 16 amino acids. The junction had 7 bases not matched to a gene; V was cut back by 6 bases and J by 4 bases. Here the CDR3 reads CASSYGLAGDADTQYF. The CDR3 DNA reads as TGTGCCAGTAGCTATGGACTAGCGGGGGACGCAGATACGCAGTATTTT. Filled out from reference TRBV19 and TRBJ2-3, the complete variable domain reads DGGITQSPKYLFRKEGQNVTLSCEQNLNHDAMYWYRQDPGQGLRLIYYSQIVNDFQKGDIAEGYSVSREKKESFPLTVTSAQKNPTAFYLCASSYGLAGDADTQYFGPGTRLTVL.

This clone showed up just a few times. The chain has TRBV6-1 and TRBJ1-2, with 9 bases lining up with TRBD1. Germline CDR1 reads MNHNS; CDR2 reads SASEGT. CDR3 length: 16 residues. V dropped 0 bases and J dropped 5; count of bases not matched to a gene: 7. The CDR3 loop reads CASSEALTGGWYGYTF. For the CDR3, the DNA is TGTGCCAGCAGTGAAGCGTTAACAGGGGGCTGGTATGGCTACACCTTC.

The chain employs TRBV28 and TRBJ1-2, with 9 bases fitting TRBD1. The CDR3 has 16 residues. After removal of 5 bases from V and 4 bases from J, the junction contained 11 bases not matched to a gene. In germline, CDR1 is MDHEN, CDR2 SYDVKM. The chain's CDR3 is CASSIRSGTGFYGYTF. The CDR3 coding sequence is TGTGCCAGCAGTATCCGCTCCGGGACAGGGTTCTATGGCTACACCTTC.

The chain couples TRBV27 to TRBJ2-7, with TRBD2 matching over 8 bases. The CDR3 extends over 17 amino acids. Germline V CDR1 and CDR2: MNHEY, SMNVEV (reference sequence). J gave up 2 bases and V 6 bases, and 15 bases lay outside the gene matches. The CDR3 protein is CASRILADNRSPYEQYF. CDR3 DNA: TGTGCCAGCAGGATACTAGCGGATAATAGAAGTCCCTACGAGCAGTACTTC.

This clone was detected a few times. This chain uses TRBV6-1 with TRBJ1-3; 7 bases line up with TRBD1. J gave up 0 bases and V 4 bases, and 6 bases lay outside the gene matches. CDR1 is MNHNS, CDR2 SASEGT, per germline. This CDR3 has 16 residues. Here the CDR3 DNA reads TGTGCCAGCAGTGCCCACAGGGGACTCTCTGGAAACACCATATATTTT. It yields the protein CASSAHRGLSGNTIYF.

The chain uses TRBV20-1 and TRBJ1-5; no reliable D call. There are 11 residues in the CDR3. Per germline, CDR1 DFQATT and CDR2 SNEGSKA (reference sequence). V shed 4 bases and J shed 3 bases, with 4 bases lying between them. CDR3 amino acids: CSATSNQPQHF. The CDR3 DNA follows: TGCAGTGCTACCTCCAATCAGCCCCAGCATTTT.

The chain couples TRBV7-9 to TRBJ1-2, with 11 bases that match TRBD1. There are 14 residues in the CDR3. Trimming took 5 bases from V and 6 from J; bases not matched to a gene: 5. Germline V gene data show CDR1 as SEHNR and CDR2 as FQNEAQ (reference sequence). CDR3 amino acids: CASSLGTGGHGYTF. The DNA of the CDR3 is TGTGCCAGCAGCCTCGGGACAGGGGGACATGGCTACACCTTC.

The rearrangement uses TRBV5-5 and TRBJ2-1; 7 bases agree with TRBD2. Germline loops: CDR1 SGHKS, CDR2 YYEKEE (reference sequence). The CDR3 covers 13 residues. J was trimmed by 6 bases and V by 5 bases; bases with no gene match: 5. The CDR3 coding sequence is TGTGCCAGCAGGCAAGCGGGGACCAATGAGCAGTTCTTC. This codes for CASRQAGTNEQFF.

This chain links TRBV4-1 with TRBJ1-6, with a weak D call TRBD1 (5 bases). CDR1 and CDR2 (germline): MGHRA, YSYEKL. Trimming pared 1 base from V and 2 bases from J, leaving 9 bases between. The CDR3 totals 16 residues. CDR3 sequence: CASSQGLDTYNSPLHF. CDR3 coding DNA: TGCGCCAGCAGCCAAGGGCTGGACACCTATAATTCACCCCTCCACTTT.

The rearrangement links TRBV24-1 to TRBJ2-1; D may be TRBD2 (6 bases). Germline lookup yields CDR1 KGHDR and CDR2 SFDVKD. This CDR3 is built from 14 residues. V lost 4 bases, J lost 9 bases, and 15 bases lay in between. The CDR3 nucleotides are TGTGCCACCAGTGACCTCCGGAGGGGAGGTGAGCAGTTCTTC. Amino acids: CATSDLRRGGEQFF.

The chain recombines TRBV3-1 (or the pseudogene TRBV3-2) with TRBJ2-1; 7 bases are shared with TRBD2. Germline V gives CDR1 LGHDT, CDR2 YNNKEL (reference sequence). This CDR3 region has 16 residues. Trimming cost V 1 base and J 9 bases; bases outside gene matches: 12. The CDR3 sequence: CASSQGVGGTIPEQFF. In DNA, the CDR3 is TGTGCCAGCAGCCAAGGAGTGGGTGGGACTATCCCTGAGCAGTTCTTC.

This clone was picked up a small number of times. The chain employs TRBV3-1 (or the pseudogene TRBV3-2) and TRBJ1-1; perhaps TRBD1 as D (6 bases). V lost 3 bases, J lost 1 base, and 9 bases lay in between. The CDR3 consists of 14 residues. Looked up from germline, CDR1 is LGHDT and CDR2 is YNNKEL (reference sequence). The CDR3 spells CASSHSDRNTEAFF. CDR3 nucleotide sequence: TGTGCCAGCAGCCACTCGGACAGGAACACTGAAGCTTTCTTT.

The chain is built from TRBV4-3 and TRBJ2-3; tentatively, D is TRBD1 (6 bases). This CDR3 spans 18 amino acids. CDR1 and CDR2 from the germline V gene are LGHNA and YSLEER. Trimming cost V 0 bases and J 2 bases, with 18 bases left between them. In nucleotides, the CDR3 is TGCGCCAGCAGCCAAGAAGGTCCCGGGACATCCCCCACAGATACGCAGTATTTT. The encoded protein is CASSQEGPGTSPTDTQYF.

The rearrangement uses TRBV7-6 and TRBJ2-3; 8 nucleotides agree with TRBD2. There are 16 residues in the CDR3. The germline gives CDR1 SGHVS, CDR2 FNYEAQ. Unmatched junction bases numbered 11, after V lost 5 bases and J lost 4 bases. The CDR3 DNA sequence: TGTGCCAGCAGCCCCAGAGTAGCGGGGACTGCAGATACGCAGTATTTT. Translation: CASSPRVAGTADTQYF.

In DNA, the CDR3 is TGTGCCAGTGAGTCCGGGACACTAGGAAACACCATATATTTT. Amino acids: CASESGTLGNTIYF. V and J are TRBV28 and TRBJ1-3; D possibly corresponds to TRBD1 (6 bases). V lost 9 bases and J lost 4, with 16 bases in between. Germline lookup yields CDR1 MDHEN and CDR2 SYDVKM. The CDR3 runs to 14 residues.